A single T cell receptor beta chain is shown here with its context. Its antigen is not identified. The PCR employed 60 Vbeta primers together with 13 Jbeta primers. The protocol was immunoSEQ multiplex PCR, while the TCRdb copy is restricted to in-frame clones and leaves out a portion. This sample has over 150,000 clones, with around 85% found just once. These data originate in a study of cytomegalovirus exposure and HLA in healthy donors. Study background: From 190 million or so T cells, an earlier analysis saw 90 million to 130 million unique TCR beta sequences. Overall study findings and caveats: Several V segments, TRBV6-2 and TRBV6-3 among them, could not be told apart and were dropped. Reports indicated that the classifier achieved high specificity and sensitivity in diagnosing cytomegalovirus status.

Trimming took 7 bases from V and 1 from J, leaving 13 bases between them. This CDR3 comprises 14 residues. The germline CDR1 and CDR2 sequences are LNHDA and SQIVND (reference sequence). The chain joins TRBV19 to TRBJ1-1; D is unresolved. The receptor's source is a human donor in good health. Sequencing was carried out using PBMCs. The CDR3 reads CASTPAWANTEAFF. CDR3 nucleotide sequence: TGTGCCAGTACCCCGGCGTGGGCGAACACTGAAGCTTTCTTT.